The 17 T cell receptor beta chains below all came from one sample that was sequenced in a study of blood T cell repertoires in COVID-19. Sequenced by immunoSEQ multiplex PCR; TCRdb stores in-frame clones only, minus some. The sample contains 250,000 to 350,000 clones, approximately 90% of which appear only once. The sequenced sample consisted of PBMCs or T cells enriched from blood (not recorded which). The receptors shown here come from a woman between 45 and 60 years old who had recovered from COVID-19.

This chain joins TRBV5-4 and TRBJ2-1, with D possibly being TRBD2 (6 bases). CDR3 length: 16 residues. Germline V CDR1 and CDR2: SGHNT, YYREEE (reference sequence). Trimming cost V 5 bases and J 4 bases, with 19 bases left between them. The CDR3 region has the DNA TGTGCCAGCAGTTACCCTCGACGGGAGAATTACAATGAGCAGTTCTTC. Amino acids: CASSYPRRENYNEQFF.

The chain couples TRBV19 to TRBJ1-1; D is perhaps TRBD1 (6 bases). V gave up 1 base and J gave up 0 bases, with 9 bases separating them. The CDR3 covers 15 residues. Germline lookup yields CDR1 LNHDA and CDR2 SQIVND (reference sequence). The CDR3 DNA follows: TGTGCCAGTAGTATAGGGGCAGGGGTGAACACTGAAGCTTTCTTT. Translating it yields CASSIGAGVNTEAFF.

The DNA for the CDR3 is TGTGCCAGCAGTGATTCGGGAGGGAGGACAGATACGCAGTATTTT. This codes for CASSDSGGRTDTQYF. V gene TRBV2 combines with J gene TRBJ2-3; 8 bases are shared with TRBD2. Germline CDR1 and CDR2: SNHLY and FYNNEI. The V segment lost 3 bases and the J segment 3 bases; nucleotides outside the gene matches: 5. This CDR3 spans 15 amino acids.

The chain recombines TRBV6-6 with TRBJ2-1, with 13 bases lining up with TRBD2. Trimming took 6 bases from V and 10 from J; bases not matched to a gene: 12. Germline loops: CDR1 MNHNY, CDR2 SVGAGI (reference sequence). The CDR3 is made up of 16 amino acids. CDR3 coding DNA: TGTGCCAGCAGCCCTCCACTAGCGGGAGGGCCAGGAGAGCAGTTCTTC. Translating it yields CASSPPLAGGPGEQFF.

V is TRBV27 and J is TRBJ1-1; the D is unclear. V gave up 3 bases and J gave up 7 bases, with 9 bases separating them. The germline gives CDR1 MNHEY, CDR2 SMNVEV (reference sequence). The CDR3 covers 12 residues. CDR3 coding DNA: TGTGCCAGCAGTTTCATTGGCAGTGAAGCTTTCTTT. Translated: CASSFIGSEAFF.

The chain links TRBV7-9 to TRBJ2-2, with D possibly being TRBD2 (5 bases). The CDR3 totals 11 residues. V lost 11 bases and J lost 4, with 8 bases in between. Germline CDR1 reads SEHNR; CDR2 reads FQNEAQ (reference sequence). The CDR3, as DNA: TGTGCCTCTCGGGGCACCGGGGAGCTGTTTTTT. It specifies CASRGTGELFF.

The chain employs TRBV28 and TRBJ1-5, with 7 bases identical to TRBD1. Germline trimming cut 6 bases from V and 5 bases from J; bases unmatched to any gene: 4. CDR1 and CDR2 (germline): MDHEN, SYDVKM. The CDR3 spans 13 residues. DNA of the CDR3: TGTGCCAGCAGCTACGACAGGGATCAGCCCCAGCATTTT. It translates to CASSYDRDQPQHF.

V usage is TRBV7-8 and J usage is TRBJ1-2; D unresolved. This CDR3 comprises 15 residues. V lost 1 base to trimming and J lost 4 bases, with 13 bases between them. Germline CDR1 reads SGHVS; CDR2 reads FQNEAQ. CDR3 amino acids: CASSLGRVGGYGYTF. In DNA, the CDR3 is TGTGCCAGCAGCTTAGGTCGGGTTGGCGGCTATGGCTACACCTTC.

The chain uses TRBV30 and TRBJ2-1, with TRBD2 matching 7 bases. Trimming at V came to 0 bases and at J to 5 bases, leaving 7 bases not matched to a gene. The CDR3 is 15 amino acids. Germline V lookup: CDR1 GTSNPN, CDR2 SVGIG (reference sequence). The CDR3 nucleotides read TGTGCCTGGAGTGTATTTTGGCTAGCGGACAATGAGCAGTTCTTC. Translation gives CAWSVFWLADNEQFF.

This clone is a singleton in its sample. The rearrangement uses TRBV27 and TRBJ1-1; 8 bases are shared with TRBD1. Losses at the gene ends were 4 bases for V and 12 bases for J; bases not matched to a gene: 13. The CDR3 is 14 residues long. Per germline, CDR1 MNHEY and CDR2 SMNVEV (reference sequence). The DNA for the CDR3 is TGTGCCAGCAGTTCCCGATTAGGGACAGGCAAAACTTTCTTT. This translates into CASSSRLGTGKTFF.

The chain employs TRBV5-1 and TRBJ1-1, with no clear D. V gave up 0 bases and J gave up 0 bases, with 9 bases separating them. This CDR3 region has 15 residues. Looked up from germline, CDR1 is SGHRS and CDR2 is YFSETQ. CDR3 DNA sequence: TGCGCCAGCAGCTTGGTTCGGGGAATGAACACTGAAGCTTTCTTT. As protein: CASSLVRGMNTEAFF.

The chain joins TRBV5-6 to TRBJ1-1; 9 bases line up with TRBD1. The germline V gene has CDR1 SGHDT and CDR2 YYEEEE. V shed 5 bases and J 2 bases; nucleotides not matched to a gene: 10. The CDR3 consists of 16 residues. The DNA of the CDR3 is TGTGCCAGCAGGATCGACAGGGGGGTTGTTAACACTGAAGCTTTCTTT. Amino acids: CASRIDRGVVNTEAFF.

The chain has TRBV3-1 (or the pseudogene TRBV3-2) and TRBJ2-3; D unresolved. Deletions cut 4 bases from V and 3 bases from J, with 8 bases between. The CDR3 covers 13 residues. The germline V gene has CDR1 LGHDT and CDR2 YNNKEL (reference sequence). The CDR3 sequence: CASSRVETDTQYF. CDR3 in DNA: TGTGCCAGCAGCCGGGTGGAGACAGATACGCAGTATTTT.

The sample holds a few counts of this clone. The rearrangement joins TRBV19 to TRBJ1-2; TRBD1 is a possible D gene (6 bases). V was trimmed by 5 bases and J by 2 bases, leaving 12 bases between them. Germline CDR1 and CDR2: LNHDA and SQIVND (reference sequence). The CDR3 sequence is 14 residues long. CDR3 loop: CASSGQNMNYGYTF. CDR3 sequence (DNA): TGTGCCAGTAGTGGACAGAACATGAACTATGGCTACACCTTC.

V usage is TRBV6-1 and J usage is TRBJ2-7, with D possibly TRBD1 on 5 matching bases. This CDR3 comprises 15 residues. Trimming cost V 2 bases and J 7 bases, with 18 bases left between them. Germline lookup yields CDR1 MNHNS and CDR2 SASEGT. The CDR3 is CASSEWRQGQGEQYF. The CDR3, as DNA: TGTGCCAGCAGTGAATGGCGGCAGGGCCAGGGAGAGCAGTACTTC.

The CDR3 is CASSLVWLAGDTQYF. The DNA for the CDR3 is TGTGCCAGCAGCTTAGTTTGGCTAGCGGGAGATACGCAGTATTTT. The chain combines TRBV7-2 with TRBJ2-3; 8 nucleotides match TRBD2. The germline V gene encodes CDR1 SGHTA and CDR2 FQGNSA. V shed 1 base and J 5 bases; nucleotides not matched to a gene: 5. This CDR3 is 15 amino acids long.

This chain uses TRBV19 with TRBJ2-1; 9 nucleotides align to TRBD2. The length of the CDR3 is 15 residues. Germline CDR1 LNHDA, CDR2 SQIVND (reference sequence). V dropped 0 bases and J dropped 9; count of bases not matched to a gene: 6. CDR3 sequence (DNA): TGTGCCAGTAGTATAGAACGGACTAGCGTCGGTGAGCAGTTCTTC. It translates to CASSIERTSVGEQFF.